Given below is one TCR beta chain in context. The antigen is not known. The sample comes from a study of identical twins. Study-level results: The study drew conclusions from cross-sectional statistical analysis, not from following the same donors. Insertions were reduced in abundant cord blood beta clonotypes but not in memory repertoires. It was possible that invariant MAIT and iNKT cells partly confounded the zero-insertion analyses. Low generation probability was overrepresented in out-of-frame alpha sequences shared by twins.

V was pared by 3 bases and J by 7 bases, with 7 bases of the junction left unmatched. This CDR3 comprises 15 residues. In germline, CDR1 is ENHRY, CDR2 SYGVKD. TCRdb recomputed calls from the 5' RACE reads with MiXCR, one row per CDR3 protein. The repertoire holds approximately 600,000 distinct CDR3 sequences, with nearly 10% as singletons. Separately, the same data were catalogued under a study of yellow fever vaccine responses in identical twins.

Sequenced sample: PBMCs. The chain links TRBV10-3 to TRBJ2-4; TRBD1 agrees at 9 bases. The sequence was collected from a woman in her late teens or twenties in good health. The CDR3 coding sequence is TGTGCCATCAGTGATTCCGGGACAGGGAGTAACATTCAGTACTTC. The encoded protein is CAISDSGTGSNIQYF.